This TCR beta chain is drawn from a study of T cells in Graves' hyperthyroidism and ophthalmopathy. The overall study: The initial diagnosis was the point when peripheral blood was collected, ahead of any treatment. Study-wide points: In the analysis, a 13 V-J model separated ophthalmopathy from stable hyperthyroidism. Most thyroid clonotypes expanded above 0.001 were also detected in blood.

It was RNA transcripts that yielded the amplified TCR beta CDR3 regions. HTBI primers were the set used in a first-round RT-PCR of the TCR CDR3. One entry per CDR3 protein, called by TCRdb with MiXCR from the multiplex PCR reads. The sample shows around 720,000 distinct CDR3 sequences, roughly a third of them seen only once. The hyperthyroidism was newly diagnosed and had lasted under 2 months; the patients were aged 18 to 65. The table lists this clonotype with a few counts. Its antigen is not identified. CDR3 length: 14 residues. Losses at the gene ends were 4 bases for V and 7 bases for J; bases not matched to a gene: 6. Germline assignment: CDR1 SGHAT and CDR2 FQNNGV.

Sequencing used blood. The V call is TRBV11-2, the J call TRBJ1-4; 7 nucleotides agree with TRBD1. The TCR originated in a woman aged 40-49 years with Graves' hyperthyroidism. CDR3 bases: TGTGCCAGCAGCTCGGGACAGCCCGCTGAAAAACTGTTTTTT. Its translation is CASSSGQPAEKLFF.